Following are 4 T cell receptor beta chains from one sample sequenced in a study of blood T cell repertoires in COVID-19. Here immunoSEQ multiplex PCR was the method, and the copy in TCRdb shows in-frame clones only, minus some. The data contain tens of thousands of clones, more than 70% of them singletons. The specimen sequenced was peripheral blood. The receptor set was obtained from a woman of 80 years or more with active COVID-19.

This sequence joins TRBV7-9 and TRBJ2-5, with D possibly TRBD2 on 5 matching bases. V was trimmed by 5 bases and J by 5 bases, leaving 12 bases between them. The CDR3 spans 13 residues. CDR1 is SEHNR, CDR2 FQNEAQ, per germline (reference sequence). CDR3 amino acids: CASSPPGYETQYF. The CDR3 bases are TGTGCCAGCAGCCCCCCGGGGTATGAGACCCAGTACTTC.

This chain uses TRBV4-2 with TRBJ1-5; 9 bases fit TRBD1. The V gene's germline CDR1 is LGHNA and CDR2 YNFKEQ. The CDR3 sequence is 16 residues long. V gave up 1 base and J gave up 1 base; unmatched junction bases: 2. CDR3 bases: TGTGCCAGCAGCCAAGGGGACAGGGTAAGCAATCAGCCCCAGCATTTT. Translation gives CASSQGDRVSNQPQHF.

The rearrangement joins TRBV6-2 or TRBV6-3 to TRBJ2-5, with D possibly being TRBD2 (5 bases). The CDR3 consists of 14 residues. Between the trimmed V and J ends, which lost 5 bases and 7 bases, there was a span of 17 bases. Germline V lookup: CDR1 MNHEY, CDR2 SVGEGT. The CDR3 DNA follows: TGTGCCAGCAGTAACCCGCGGGCGCTCGGGACCCAGTACTTC. Protein product: CASSNPRALGTQYF.

In its sample, this clone was seen a few times. The chain joins TRBV11-2 to TRBJ1-1, with TRBD1 identical over 8 bases. This CDR3 contains 16 residues. V shed 3 bases and J 5 bases; nucleotides not matched to a gene: 11. Germline V gives CDR1 SGHAT, CDR2 FQNNGV. DNA of the CDR3: TGTGCCAGCAGCTTTAGGCAGGGGGCGCCTGGGACTGAAGCTTTCTTT. It is translated as CASSFRQGAPGTEAFF.